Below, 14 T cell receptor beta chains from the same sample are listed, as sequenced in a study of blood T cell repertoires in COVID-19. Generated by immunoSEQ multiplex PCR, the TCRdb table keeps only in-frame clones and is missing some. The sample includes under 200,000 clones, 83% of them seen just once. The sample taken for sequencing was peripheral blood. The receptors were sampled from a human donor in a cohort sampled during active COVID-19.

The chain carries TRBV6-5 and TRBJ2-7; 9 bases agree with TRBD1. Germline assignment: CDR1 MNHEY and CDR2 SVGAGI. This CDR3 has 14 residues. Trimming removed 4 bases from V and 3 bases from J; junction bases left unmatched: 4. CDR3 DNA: TGTGCCAGCAGTTTGGGACAGGGTATCTACGAGCAGTACTTC. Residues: CASSLGQGIYEQYF.

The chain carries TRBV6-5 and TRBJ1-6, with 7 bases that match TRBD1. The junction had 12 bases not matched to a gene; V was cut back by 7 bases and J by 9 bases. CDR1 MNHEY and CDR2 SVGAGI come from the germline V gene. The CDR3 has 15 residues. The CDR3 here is CASTRQGSWSSPLHF. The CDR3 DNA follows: TGTGCCAGCACCCGACAGGGTTCTTGGAGTTCACCCCTCCACTTT.

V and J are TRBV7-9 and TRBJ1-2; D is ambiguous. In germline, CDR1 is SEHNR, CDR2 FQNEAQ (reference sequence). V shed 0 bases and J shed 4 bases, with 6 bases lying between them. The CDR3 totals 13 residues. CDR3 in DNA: TGTGCCAGCAGCTTAGCGGCAGGCTATGGCTACACCTTC. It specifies CASSLAAGYGYTF.

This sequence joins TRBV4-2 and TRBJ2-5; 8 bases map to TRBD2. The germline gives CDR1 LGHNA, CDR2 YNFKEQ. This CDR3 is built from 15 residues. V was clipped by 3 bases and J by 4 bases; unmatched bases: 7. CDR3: CASSQQSGGLETQYF. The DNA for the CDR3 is TGTGCCAGCAGCCAGCAGTCGGGGGGGCTAGAGACCCAGTACTTC.

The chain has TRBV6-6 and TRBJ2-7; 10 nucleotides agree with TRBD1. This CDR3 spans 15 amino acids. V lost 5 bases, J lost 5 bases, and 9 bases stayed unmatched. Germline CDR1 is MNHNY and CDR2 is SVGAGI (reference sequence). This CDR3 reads CASSHPGQGLNEQYF. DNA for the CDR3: TGTGCCAGCAGTCACCCGGGACAGGGGCTCAACGAGCAGTACTTC.

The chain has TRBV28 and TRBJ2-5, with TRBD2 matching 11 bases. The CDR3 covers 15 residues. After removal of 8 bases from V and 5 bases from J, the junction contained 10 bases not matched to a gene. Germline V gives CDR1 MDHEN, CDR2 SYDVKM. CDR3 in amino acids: CASGNLAGGTETQYF. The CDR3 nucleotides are TGTGCCAGCGGAAACTTAGCGGGAGGGACCGAGACCCAGTACTTC.

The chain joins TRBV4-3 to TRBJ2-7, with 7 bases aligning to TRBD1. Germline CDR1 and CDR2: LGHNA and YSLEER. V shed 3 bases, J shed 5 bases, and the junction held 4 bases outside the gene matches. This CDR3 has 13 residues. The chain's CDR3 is CASSHLQGDEQYF. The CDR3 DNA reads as TGCGCCAGCAGCCACCTGCAGGGGGACGAGCAGTACTTC.

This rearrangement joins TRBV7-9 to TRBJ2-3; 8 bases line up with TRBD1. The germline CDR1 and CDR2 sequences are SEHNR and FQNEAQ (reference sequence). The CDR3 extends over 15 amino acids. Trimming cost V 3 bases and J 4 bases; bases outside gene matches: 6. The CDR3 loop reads CASSFGDRRPDTQYF. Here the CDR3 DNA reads TGTGCCAGCAGCTTCGGGGACAGGCGTCCAGATACGCAGTATTTT. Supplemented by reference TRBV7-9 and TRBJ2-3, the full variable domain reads DTGVSQNPRHKITKRGQNVTFRCDPISEHNRLYWYRQTLGQGPEFLTYFQNEAQLEKSRLLSDRFSAERPKGSFSTLEIQRTEQGDSAMYLCASSFGDRRPDTQYFGPGTRLTVL.

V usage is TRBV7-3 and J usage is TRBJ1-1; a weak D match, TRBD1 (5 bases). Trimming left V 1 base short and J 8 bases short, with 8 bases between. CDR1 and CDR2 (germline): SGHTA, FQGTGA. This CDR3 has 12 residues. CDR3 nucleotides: TGTGCCAGCAGCTTAAGCGGGGGGGAAGCTTTCTTT. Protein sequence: CASSLSGGEAFF.

For the CDR3, the DNA is TGTGCCAGCCGCGGGGCTAGCGGGCATGAGCAGTTCTTC. This gives the protein CASRGASGHEQFF. The genes are TRBV6-5 and TRBJ2-1; 8 nucleotides agree with TRBD2. The J segment lost 8 bases and the V segment lost 8 bases, leaving 8 bases of the junction unmatched. The CDR3 spans 13 residues. Looked up from germline, CDR1 is MNHEY and CDR2 is SVGAGI.

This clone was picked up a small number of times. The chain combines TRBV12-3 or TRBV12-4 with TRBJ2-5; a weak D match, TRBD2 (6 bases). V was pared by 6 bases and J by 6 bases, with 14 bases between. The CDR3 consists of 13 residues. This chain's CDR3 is CASRPAGQKTQYF. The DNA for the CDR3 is TGTGCCAGCAGGCCCGCGGGGCAAAAGACCCAGTACTTC.

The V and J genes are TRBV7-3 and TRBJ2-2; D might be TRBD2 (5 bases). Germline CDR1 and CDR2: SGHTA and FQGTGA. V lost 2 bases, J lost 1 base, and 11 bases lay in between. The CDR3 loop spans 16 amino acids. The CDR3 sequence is CASSLGPGKNTGELFF. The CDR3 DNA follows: TGTGCCAGCAGCTTAGGGCCGGGAAAGAACACCGGGGAGCTGTTTTTT.

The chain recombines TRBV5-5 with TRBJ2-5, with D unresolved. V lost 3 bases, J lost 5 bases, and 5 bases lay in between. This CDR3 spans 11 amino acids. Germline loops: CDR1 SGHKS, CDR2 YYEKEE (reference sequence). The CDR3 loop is CASSSGETQYF. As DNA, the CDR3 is TGTGCCAGCAGCTCCGGGGAGACCCAGTACTTC.

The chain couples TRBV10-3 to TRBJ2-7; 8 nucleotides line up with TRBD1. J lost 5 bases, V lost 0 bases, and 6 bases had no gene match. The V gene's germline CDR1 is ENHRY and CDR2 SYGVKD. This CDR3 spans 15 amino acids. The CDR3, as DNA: TGTGCCATCAGTGAGTCTACAGGGGGGTTTCACGAGCAGTACTTC. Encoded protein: CAISESTGGFHEQYF.